This T cell receptor beta chain was captured by sequencing in a study of T cells in pancreatic ductal adenocarcinoma. The data were produced by immunoSEQ multiplex PCR, yet TCRdb's version contains in-frame clones alone and is incomplete. The sample consists of some 16,000 clones, around nine tenths of them appearing once. Selected pancreatic ductal adenocarcinoma patients had undergone surgery without neoadjuvant therapy. Specimen: PBMCs. The receptor was isolated from a human donor with pancreatic ductal adenocarcinoma.

The CDR3 protein is CSFRQGAMNTEAFF. CDR3 nucleotide sequence: TGCAGCTTTCGACAGGGGGCGATGAACACTGAAGCTTTCTTT. The chain links TRBV29-1 to TRBJ1-1; 10 bases match TRBD1. The CDR3 has 14 amino acids. The junction had 6 bases not matched to a gene; V was cut back by 8 bases and J by 0 bases. Germline V gene data show CDR1 as SQVTM and CDR2 as ANQGSEA. Full variable domain (missing parts from reference TRBV29-1 and TRBJ1-1): SAVISQKPSRDICQRGTSLTIQCQVDSQVTMMFWYRQQPGQSLTLIATANQGSEATYESGFVIDKFPISRPNLTFSTLTVSNMSPEDSSIYLCSFRQGAMNTEAFFGQGTRLTVV.